This paragraph reports one T cell receptor (beta chain). Time point here: pretreatment peripheral blood. The data derive from a study of PD-L1 blockade in urothelial cancer. Sequencing was performed with immunoSEQ multiplex PCR; in TCRdb, only in-frame clones are kept and a portion is missing. The profile covers tens of thousands of clones, with roughly 89% appearing a single time and 2% to 2.5% taken by the ten largest. Per the germline V gene, CDR1 is SQVTM and CDR2 is ANQGSEA. The CDR3 loop spans 12 amino acids. Trimming shortened V by 3 bases and J by 4 bases, and 9 bases separated the two germline ends.

The V and J genes are TRBV29-1 and TRBJ1-1; D unresolved. This receptor was taken from a man between 60 and 75 years old with urothelial cancer. This specimen consisted of PBMCs, obtained around atezolizumab (anti-PD-L1) treatment. The CDR3 nucleotides read TGCAGCGTTGAGGGAGTTGGCACTGAAGCTTTCTTT. This gives the protein CSVEGVGTEAFF.